Sequencing of this T cell receptor (beta chain) was carried out in a study of T cells in Graves' hyperthyroidism and ophthalmopathy (dated by TCRdb to about 2019). Context from the whole study: Peripheral blood samples were taken at the time of initial diagnosis, prior to any treatment. To identify distinguishing TCR V-J signatures, a discovery cohort of 100 or so patients was used, comprising under 45 with Graves' ophthalmopathy and 57 with stable Graves' hyperthyroidism. Prospective prediction of ophthalmopathy was tested in an independent validation cohort consisting of roughly 19 hyperthyroidism patients and some 15 patients who later progressed to ophthalmopathy. The approximately 98 discovery patients were randomly divided into training and test sets at a 7:3 ratio. Thyroid tissue and blood T-cell repertoires from about six Graves' hyperthyroidism patients were also compared in the study. After blood sampling, hyperthyroidism patients were treated with methimazole at a starting dose of 30 mg daily, and ophthalmopathy patients were treated with high-dose intravenous methylprednisolone. TCR Vbeta CDR3 sequencing of around 130 peripheral blood samples (under 45 ophthalmopathy, 75 or so hyperthyroidism and some 17 progressor patients) is reported in the paper. Overall study outcomes, separate from this receptor: A 13 V-J signature model separated ophthalmopathy from stable hyperthyroidism, with about 88% sensitivity and about 81% specificity in cross-validation and 80%/75% in testing. Most expanded thyroid clonotypes (frequency above 0.001) were also detected in blood, a finding suggesting that blood repertoires may reflect thyroid immune responses. Sample size was not statistically predetermined, and blinding of investigators to group allocation was not performed. In validation, the model predicted progression to ophthalmopathy with over 60% sensitivity and approximately 78% specificity, a median of approximately 6.7 months before onset.

V and J lose 4 bases and 3 bases, and a span of 6 bases separates them. From the germline V gene, CDR1 is KGHDR and CDR2 is SFDVKD. Counted from cysteine to phenylalanine, this CDR3 has 13 amino acids. This entry keeps only the CDR3 DNA: 39 bases, framed from base 1. With regard to this clonotype: Its antigen target is currently unknown. No much larger clonotype is one base removed from it; base qualities were not supplied.

The TCR beta CDR3 regions were amplified from the RNA transcripts. The TCR CDR3 was subjected to a first round of RT-PCR using the HTBI primer set and the Qiagen OneStep RT-PCR kit. Libraries were constructed in a second round of multiplex PCR, after which size selection and purification were carried out. The libraries were sequenced on an Illumina HiSeq2000 using paired-end 100 bp reads. On the study's bioinformatics: SOAPnuke was used to process the raw data, removing reads that contained adapters or uncalled bases, had a mean Phred below 15, or lacked an exact match to the constant primer or identifier. High-quality paired reads were merged with COPE v1.2.5, and unique nucleotide sequences were defined as clonotypes. MiTCR v1.1 was used to align the clonotypes against IMGT TRBV, TRBD and TRBJ reference segments. The analysis was restricted to V-J combinations with a frequency above 0.0001, which together covered approximately 99% of the repertoires. A TCS score was defined as the ratio between F50 (clonal expansion) and ExV (chaos), using BLOSUM62-based TCRdist between CDR3 peptides within each V-J. Welch's t-statistics and random forest reduced roughly 540 V-J features to 13, which were used in a naive Bayes classifier (R e1071). The public reads were run again by TCRdb, first through fastp at Q25 and then through MiXCR, and only productive beta chains were kept. When rows share a CDR3 protein, they turn into one entry using the most common DNA and genes. The V and J calls and clone size are TCRdb's, not the authors'. This sample lists around 300,000 distinct CDR3 sequences; nearly 15% were detected once. The ten largest account for about 30% of the sample.

The hyperthyroidism patients were between 18 and 65 years old and newly diagnosed, with a disease duration of less than 2 months. Patients with uncontrolled infections, other autoimmune diseases, pregnancy or lactation were excluded. Diagnoses were established on the basis of clinical symptoms, serum thyroxine and TRAb, thyroid ultrasound, and orbital computed tomography. Blood from progressor patients was drawn when they were first diagnosed with hyperthyroidism, before any ophthalmopathy symptoms appeared. PBMCs were separated from approximately 9.9 ml of fresh peripheral blood using Ficoll-Paque density gradient centrifugation. Patients classed as progressors first received a Graves' hyperthyroidism diagnosis and then went on to develop ophthalmopathy during follow-up. Trizol reagent was used to extract total RNA, and RNA quality was then checked on an Agilent 2100 Bioanalyzer.

Rearrangement joined TRBV24-1 to TRBJ2-1; the D gene is not confidently resolved. This TCR was recovered from a woman aged 45-65 years with Graves' hyperthyroidism that later progressed to Graves' ophthalmopathy. Sequenced input: blood. The CDR3 sequence is CATSDPGYNEQFF. The DNA reads as follows: TGTGCCACCAGTGACCCCGGCTACAATGAGCAGTTCTTC.